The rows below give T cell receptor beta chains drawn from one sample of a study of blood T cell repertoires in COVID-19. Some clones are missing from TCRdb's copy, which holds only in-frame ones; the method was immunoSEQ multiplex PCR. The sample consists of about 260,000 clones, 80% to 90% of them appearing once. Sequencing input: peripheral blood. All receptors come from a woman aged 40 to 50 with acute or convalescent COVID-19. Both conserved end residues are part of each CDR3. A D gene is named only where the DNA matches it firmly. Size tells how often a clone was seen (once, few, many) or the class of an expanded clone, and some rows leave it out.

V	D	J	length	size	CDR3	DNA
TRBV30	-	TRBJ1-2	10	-	CASDGDGYTF	TGTGCCTCCGACGGGGATGGCTACACCTTC
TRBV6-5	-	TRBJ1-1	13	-	CASSPGQNTEAFF	TGTGCCAGCAGCCCGGGACAGAACACTGAAGCTTTCTTT
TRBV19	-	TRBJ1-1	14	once	CASSIGGSGTEAFF	TGTGCCAGTAGTATCGGGGGAAGCGGCACTGAAGCTTTCTTT
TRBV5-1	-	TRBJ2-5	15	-	CASSDWGDHQETQYF	TGCGCCAGCAGCGATTGGGGGGACCATCAAGAGACCCAGTACTTC
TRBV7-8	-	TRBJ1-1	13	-	CASSLQSNTEAFF	TGTGCCAGCAGCTTACAGTCGAACACTGAAGCTTTCTTT
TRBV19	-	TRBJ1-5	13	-	CASSTGINQPQHF	TGTGCCAGTAGTACCGGGATCAATCAGCCCCAGCATTTT
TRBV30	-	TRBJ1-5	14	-	CAWSPHSSNQPQHF	TGTGCCTGGAGTCCTCACTCTAGCAATCAGCCCCAGCATTTT
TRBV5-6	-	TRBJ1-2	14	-	CASSTTGDLWGYTF	TGTGCCAGCAGCACGACAGGCGACTTATGGGGCTACACCTTC
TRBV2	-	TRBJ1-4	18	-	CASSEGPQDGIDGEKLFF	TGTGCCAGCAGTGAAGGCCCGCAGGACGGGATTGACGGTGAAAAACTGTTTTTT
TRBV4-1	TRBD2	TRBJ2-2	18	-	CASSQVPASAGGPGELFF	TGCGCCAGCAGCCAAGTTCCGGCGTCCGCGGGGGGCCCCGGGGAGCTGTTTTTT
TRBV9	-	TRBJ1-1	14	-	CASSVGQGSTEAFF	TGTGCCAGCAGCGTAGGCCAGGGAAGCACTGAAGCTTTCTTT
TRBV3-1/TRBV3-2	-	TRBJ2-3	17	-	CASSQAGLAPGTDTQYF	TGTGCCAGCAGCCAAGCGGGACTCGCACCGGGCACAGATACGCAGTATTTT
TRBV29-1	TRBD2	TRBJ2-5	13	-	CSVQLANQETQYF	TGCAGCGTTCAACTAGCGAACCAAGAGACCCAGTACTTC
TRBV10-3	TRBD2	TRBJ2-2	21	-	CAISDVPGLAGGEGNTGELFF	TGTGCCATCAGTGACGTCCCGGGACTAGCGGGGGGAGAAGGAAACACCGGGGAGCTGTTTTTT
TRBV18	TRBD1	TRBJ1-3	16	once	CASFPGTGGDGNTIYF	TGTGCCAGCTTCCCGGGTACAGGGGGCGATGGAAACACCATATATTTT
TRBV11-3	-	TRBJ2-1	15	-	CASSEGTGSYNEQFF	TGTGCCAGCAGCGAAGGGACTGGCTCCTACAATGAGCAGTTCTTC
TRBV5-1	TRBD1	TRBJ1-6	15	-	CASSPTGQINSPLHF	TGCGCCAGCAGCCCTACGGGACAGATCAATTCACCCCTCCACTTT
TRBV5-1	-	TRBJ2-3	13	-	CASSGGDTDTQYF	TGCGCCAGCAGCGGCGGGGACACAGATACGCAGTATTTT
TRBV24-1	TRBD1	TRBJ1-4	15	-	CATSDTGTGEEKLFF	TGTGCCACCAGTGATACCGGGACAGGGGAGGAAAAACTGTTTTTT
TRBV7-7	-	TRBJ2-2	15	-	CASSLGGGAGGELFF	TGTGCCAGCAGCTTGGGTGGGGGCGCAGGCGGGGAGCTGTTTTTT
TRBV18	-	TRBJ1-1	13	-	CASSLGENTEAFF	TGTGCCAGCTCGCTCGGAGAGAACACTGAAGCTTTCTTT
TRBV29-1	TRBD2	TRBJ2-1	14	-	CSVEAAGGFNEQFF	TGCAGCGTTGAAGCAGCGGGGGGTTTCAATGAGCAGTTCTTC
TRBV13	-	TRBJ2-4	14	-	CASSPGVAKNIQYF	TGTGCCAGCAGCCCTGGAGTAGCCAAAAACATTCAGTACTTC
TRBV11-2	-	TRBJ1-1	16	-	CASSSTGGLANTEAFF	TGTGCCAGCAGCTCGACGGGGGGCCTGGCGAACACTGAAGCTTTCTTT
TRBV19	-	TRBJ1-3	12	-	CASSIAGNTIYF	TGTGCCAGTAGTATTGCGGGAAACACCATATATTTT
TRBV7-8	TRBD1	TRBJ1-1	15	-	CASSLWTGLNTEAFF	TGTGCCAGCAGCCTTTGGACAGGGCTGAACACTGAAGCTTTCTTT
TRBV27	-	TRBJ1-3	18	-	CASSPRKGSLFSGNTIYF	TGTGCCAGCAGTCCCCGAAAGGGGTCTCTCTTCTCTGGAAACACCATATATTTT
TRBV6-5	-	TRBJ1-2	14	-	CASSSAWPNYGYTF	TGTGCCAGCAGTTCCGCCTGGCCTAACTATGGCTACACCTTC
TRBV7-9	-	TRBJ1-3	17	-	CASSLTGGSHSGNTIYF	TGTGCCAGCAGCTTGACTGGAGGGTCCCACTCTGGAAACACCATATATTTT
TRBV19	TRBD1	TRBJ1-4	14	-	CASSMTGRVEKLFF	TGTGCCAGTAGTATGACAGGGCGGGTCGAAAAACTGTTTTTT
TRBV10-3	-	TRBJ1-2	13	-	CAISDQGFGGYTF	TGTGCCATCAGTGACCAGGGATTCGGGGGCTACACCTTC
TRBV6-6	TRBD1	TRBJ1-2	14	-	CASSYPRDSYGYTF	TGTGCCAGCAGTTACCCGCGGGACAGCTATGGCTACACCTTC
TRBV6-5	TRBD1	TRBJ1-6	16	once	CASSYGWDSKNSPLHF	TGTGCCAGCAGTTACGGTTGGGACAGTAAGAATTCACCCCTCCACTTT
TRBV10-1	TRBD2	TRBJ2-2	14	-	CASSESGGAGELFF	TGCGCCAGCAGTGAGTCGGGGGGGGCCGGGGAGCTGTTTTTT
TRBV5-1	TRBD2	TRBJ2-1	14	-	CASSPAGGYNEQFF	TGCGCCAGCAGCCCAGCGGGGGGCTACAATGAGCAGTTCTTC
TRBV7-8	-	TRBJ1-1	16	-	CASSLEQGLANTEAFF	TGTGCCAGCAGCTTAGAACAGGGTTTGGCGAACACTGAAGCTTTCTTT
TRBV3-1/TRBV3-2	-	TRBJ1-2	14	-	CASTGGGGFDGYTF	TGTGCCAGTACCGGTGGGGGGGGCTTCGATGGCTACACCTTC
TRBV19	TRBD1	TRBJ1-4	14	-	CASSSGTGGEKLFF	TGTGCCAGTAGTAGCGGGACAGGGGGAGAAAAACTGTTTTTT
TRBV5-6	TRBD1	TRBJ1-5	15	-	CASSLGQGARQPQHF	TGTGCCAGCAGCTTGGGACAGGGGGCACGTCAGCCCCAGCATTTT
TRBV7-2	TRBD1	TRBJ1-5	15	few	CASSASGTGHQPQHF	TGTGCCAGCAGCGCATCCGGGACAGGGCATCAGCCCCAGCATTTT
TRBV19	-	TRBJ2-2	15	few	CASSPPAGGRRELFF	TGTGCCAGTAGTCCCCCGGCAGGGGGGAGGAGGGAGCTGTTTTTT
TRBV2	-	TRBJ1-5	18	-	CASRETSYSLYSNQPQHF	TGTGCCAGCAGGGAAACCTCATACAGTCTTTATAGCAATCAGCCCCAGCATTTT
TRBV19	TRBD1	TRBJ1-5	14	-	CASSTGTGNQPQHF	TGTGCCAGTAGTACCGGGACAGGGAATCAGCCCCAGCATTTT
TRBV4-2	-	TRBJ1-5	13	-	CASSQDTRQPQHF	TGTGCCAGCAGCCAAGATACTCGGCAGCCCCAGCATTTT
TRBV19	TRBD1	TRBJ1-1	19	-	CASSTPLSGTGGGNTEAFF	TGTGCCAGTAGTACGCCCCTATCCGGGACAGGGGGCGGGAACACTGAAGCTTTCTTT
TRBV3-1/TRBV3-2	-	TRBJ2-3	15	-	CASSSGIWGTDTQYF	TGTGCCAGCAGCTCCGGGATTTGGGGCACAGATACGCAGTATTTT
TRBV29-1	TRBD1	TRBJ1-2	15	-	CSVEDYTGGNYGYTF	TGCAGCGTTGAAGATTATACAGGGGGTAACTATGGCTACACCTTC
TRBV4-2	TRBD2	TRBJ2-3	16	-	CASSQISGGATDTQYF	TGTGCCAGCAGCCAGATTAGCGGGGGGGCTACAGATACGCAGTATTTT
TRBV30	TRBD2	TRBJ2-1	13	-	CAHGTSGYNEQFF	TGTGCCCACGGGACTAGCGGTTACAATGAGCAGTTCTTC
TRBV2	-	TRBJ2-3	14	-	CASSEDLRADTQYF	TGTGCCAGCAGTGAAGATCTCAGGGCAGATACGCAGTATTTT
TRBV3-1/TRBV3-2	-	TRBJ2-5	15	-	CASSQGAGAAKTQYF	TGTGCCAGCAGCCAAGGAGCAGGGGCGGCGAAGACCCAGTACTTC
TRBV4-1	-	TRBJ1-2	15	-	CASSQSPREYYGYTF	TGCGCCAGCAGCCAAAGTCCCCGAGAATACTATGGCTACACCTTC
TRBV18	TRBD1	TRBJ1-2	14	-	CASSLGQGVYGYTF	TGTGCCAGCTCACTGGGACAGGGTGTTTATGGCTACACCTTC